This record concerns one T cell receptor beta chain sequence. There is no known antigen for this receptor. No base-level quality is on record; no much larger clone is a single base apart. This specimen comes from a study of blood T cell repertoires in COVID-19 (dated by TCRdb to the early 2020s). A note on the overall study: The collaborator samples originated in the United States, Italy and Spain and spanned the acute and convalescent phases of COVID-19. Deeply sampled blood TCRbeta repertoires from subjects exposed to, actively infected with, or recovered from COVID-19 were included in the dataset. The material from the prospective study consisted of cDNA or gDNA derived from T cells, B-cell-depleted T cells, or PBMCs. The samples were drawn from two sources: the first 160 participants of the ongoing ImmuneRACE study, and approximately 1,300 subjects contributed by 6 global collaborators. HLA class I and class II types, where available, came from metadata supplied by the sample provider rather than from assay-based typing. The repertoires were released in a freely available public database intended as a resource for research on the immune response to SARS-CoV-2. Nearly every sample came with metadata listing a de-identified subject ID, COVID-19 status, age in years and sex.

TCRbeta CDR3 regions were amplified from genomic DNA using the immunoSEQ Assay, a bias-controlled multiplex PCR. The authors processed their data as follows. Nucleated cell counts per sample were estimated from amplification of reference gene primers within the assay. Sequence reads were collapsed and filtered to measure the absolute abundance of every unique TCRbeta CDR3 rearrangement. For each sample, productive Simpson clonality was calculated as the square root of Simpson's diversity index over productive rearrangements. The table comes from immuneACCESS by way of TCRdb, which keeps in-frame sequences with V and J called. Part of the clones is missing from these tables; in studies checked, under half for an unresolved V gene and the rest for unknown reasons. V and J calls and clone size are those listed in that table; D and trimming were worked out from the DNA. The sample profile shows about 78,000 clones; 86% of them were found once. The ten largest make up 4.5% to 6% of the sample.

The investigation overall reported the following: Clinical and demographic metadata were provided uncurated, with the amount varying by source and participant.

Collaborating institutions collected whole blood in K2EDTA tubes following their own protocols. Collaborator samples were shipped for TCRbeta analysis as frozen whole blood, isolated PBMCs, or DNA extracted from either sample type. The CDR3 sequence holds 13 residues, the cysteine and phenylalanine included. Of the read, only the CDR3 DNA is kept; its 39 bases are in frame from base 1. Looking up the germline V gene (reference sequence) yields CDR1 MNHNY and CDR2 SVGAGI. The junction carries 8 bases between V and J, which are trimmed by 6 bases and 1 base respectively. This clonotype was sampled from a man aged 50 to 60 with active or convalescent COVID-19. The chain was built from TRBV6-6 and TRBJ2-3, with the identity of the D gene unclear. Specimen: peripheral blood. The sequenced DNA is TGTGCCAGCAGCCCCACAGGCACAGATACGCAGTATTTT. It codes for CASSPTGTDTQYF.